The 10 T cell receptor beta chains presented below share a single source sample, sequenced in a study of T cell responses to AZD1222 COVID-19 vaccine. The repertoire was sequenced with immunoSEQ multiplex PCR; TCRdb's copy has only in-frame clones and lacks some. The sample yields 150,000 to 180,000 clones, about 87% seen once. The material sequenced was peripheral blood, taken on day 0 of AZD1222 vaccination. These receptors were obtained from an adult in good health.

V and J are TRBV3-1 (or the pseudogene TRBV3-2) and TRBJ2-3, with 8 positions matching TRBD2. The CDR3 loop spans 14 amino acids. V gave up 1 base and J gave up 10 bases; unmatched junction bases: 7. Germline lookup yields CDR1 LGHDT and CDR2 YNNKEL (reference sequence). The CDR3 protein is CASSQGTGTRAQYF. DNA of the CDR3: TGTGCCAGCAGCCAAGGGACCGGGACTAGGGCGCAGTATTTT.

This sequence joins TRBV14 and TRBJ1-2; tentatively, D is TRBD1 (5 bases). Trimming pared 0 bases from V and 0 bases from J, leaving 11 bases between. CDR1 and CDR2 from the germline V gene are SGHDN and FVKESK. There are 16 residues in the CDR3. CDR3 residues: CASSQDRGDSNYGYTF. The CDR3 DNA reads TGTGCCAGCAGCCAAGATCGCGGGGACTCTAACTATGGCTACACCTTC.

This clone came up once. The chain couples TRBV27 to TRBJ2-7; 8 bases agree with TRBD1. Germline CDR1 reads MNHEY; CDR2 reads SMNVEV (reference sequence). The CDR3 spans 14 residues. V lost 7 bases to trimming and J lost 5 bases; unmatched junction nucleotides: 10. CDR3 sequence reads: CASTYLDRANEQYF. In DNA, the CDR3 is TGTGCCAGCACCTATCTGGACAGGGCGAACGAGCAGTACTTC.

This CDR3 is CASSPTSGAGEETQYF. The CDR3 nucleotides are TGTGCCAGCAGCCCTACTAGCGGTGCGGGGGAAGAGACCCAGTACTTC. The V and J genes are TRBV5-4 and TRBJ2-5; 8 bases map to TRBD2. The V gene's germline CDR1 is SGHNT and CDR2 YYREEE (reference sequence). Losses at the gene ends were 4 bases for V and 3 bases for J; bases not matched to a gene: 11. The CDR3 loop spans 16 amino acids.

This chain links TRBV6-1 with TRBJ1-1; 9 nucleotides align to TRBD1. The length of the CDR3 is 14 residues. Losses at the gene ends were 3 bases for V and 6 bases for J; bases not matched to a gene: 5. Germline loops: CDR1 MNHNS, CDR2 SASEGT. CDR3 sequence (DNA): TGTGCCAGCAGTGACCCGGGACAGGGCCCTGAAGCTTTCTTT. This sequence encodes CASSDPGQGPEAFF.

The chain recombines TRBV29-1 with TRBJ1-4, with a weak D call TRBD1 (5 bases). The CDR3 contains 15 residues. The V gene's germline CDR1 is SQVTM and CDR2 ANQGSEA. V dropped 5 bases and J dropped 0 bases, with 13 bases sitting between them. CDR3 bases: TGCAGCGTTATGCTGACGGGGGCAACTAATGAAAAACTGTTTTTT. It specifies CSVMLTGATNEKLFF. The full variable domain, completed using reference TRBV29-1 and TRBJ1-4, is SAVISQKPSRDICQRGTSLTIQCQVDSQVTMMFWYRQQPGQSLTLIATANQGSEATYESGFVIDKFPISRPNLTFSTLTVSNMSPEDSSIYLCSVMLTGATNEKLFFGSGTQLSVL.

This chain uses TRBV12-3 or TRBV12-4 with TRBJ2-7; D is uncertain. Trimming cost V 7 bases and J 5 bases, with 9 bases left between them. This CDR3 has 11 amino acids. The CDR3 here is CASTLGNEQYF. In nucleotides, the CDR3 is TGTGCCAGCACCCTGGGGAACGAGCAGTACTTC.

The rearrangement joins TRBV18 to TRBJ2-5; no firm D call. The germline V gene encodes CDR1 KGHSH and CDR2 LQKENI. The CDR3 sequence is 17 residues long. V gave up 3 bases and J gave up 0 bases, with 17 bases separating them. CDR3 nucleotides: TGTGCCAGCTCACCCCCAGGAATAACCCCGTACCAAGAGACCCAGTACTTC. Encoded protein: CASSPPGITPYQETQYF. The full variable domain, its missing parts supplied by reference TRBV18 and TRBJ2-5, is NAGVMQNPRHLVRRRGQEARLRCSPMKGHSHVYWYRQLPEEGLKFMVYLQKENIIDESGMPKERFSAEFPKEGPSILRIQQVVRGDSAAYFCASSPPGITPYQETQYFGPGTRLLVL.

The rearrangement links TRBV9 to TRBJ2-7; D might be TRBD2 (7 bases). This CDR3 has 16 residues. V shed 1 base and J shed 6 bases, with 20 bases lying between them. Germline V lookup: CDR1 SGDLS, CDR2 YYNGEE. The CDR3 region has the DNA TGTGCCAGCAGCGTAACCCCTCGGGGGGCTGACGCCGAGCAGTACTTC. Its protein is CASSVTPRGADAEQYF.

V gene TRBV4-3 combines with J gene TRBJ1-2; D possibly corresponds to TRBD1 (5 bases). V was clipped by 0 bases and J by 4 bases, with 12 bases between them. The CDR3 consists of 15 residues. CDR1 is LGHNA and CDR2 is YSLEER in the germline V gene. This CDR3 reads CASSQDPTEPYGYTF. The CDR3 nucleotides are TGCGCCAGCAGCCAAGATCCGACAGAACCCTATGGCTACACCTTC.